One and the same sample provided the 11 T cell receptor beta chains below, sequenced in a study of cytomegalovirus exposure and HLA in healthy donors. Sequencing used immunoSEQ multiplex PCR; TCRdb keeps in-frame clones, though not all of them. The sample has 200,000 to 250,000 clones; roughly 83% are singletons. The specimen sequenced was PBMCs. The receptors were gathered from a young woman in good health and CMV-seropositive.

CDR3 protein: CASSTTANTEAFF. The CDR3 region has the DNA TGTGCCAGCAGCACGACAGCAAACACTGAAGCTTTCTTT. This chain uses TRBV7-3 with TRBJ1-1, with D possibly being TRBD1 (5 bases). With 5 bases removed from V and 2 bases from J, the gap between germline ends came to 9 bases. Germline CDR1 reads SGHTA; CDR2 reads FQGTGA. The CDR3 sequence is 13 residues long.

The chain is built from TRBV9 and TRBJ2-1; 8 positions match TRBD2. Germline-derived CDR1 and CDR2 are SGDLS and YYNGEE. The CDR3 is 19 amino acids. After removal of 0 bases from V and 8 bases from J, the junction contained 19 bases not matched to a gene. CDR3 bases: TGTGCCAGCAGCGTAGGGTTTGGGGCTAGCGGGTCGACTTATGATGAGCAGTTCTTC. It yields the protein CASSVGFGASGSTYDEQFF. The whole variable domain, filled in from reference TRBV9 and TRBJ2-1, reads DSGVTQTPKHLITATGQRVTLRCSPRSGDLSVYWYQQSLDQGLQFLIQYYNGEERAKGNILERFSAQQFPDLHSELNLSSLELGDSALYFCASSVGFGASGSTYDEQFFGPGTRLTVL.

The genes are TRBV28 and TRBJ2-6, with a weak D call TRBD1 (5 bases). The CDR3 has 17 residues. V lost 4 bases, J lost 1 base, and 14 bases lay in between. Per the germline V gene, CDR1 is MDHEN and CDR2 is SYDVKM. CDR3: CASSSPGRASGANVLTF. CDR3 DNA sequence: TGTGCCAGCAGTTCTCCGGGCAGGGCATCTGGGGCCAACGTCCTGACTTTC.

The chain combines TRBV5-1 with TRBJ2-3; a weak D match, TRBD1 (5 bases). The CDR3 has 13 residues. Trimming shortened V by 1 base and J by 6 bases, and 9 bases separated the two germline ends. Germline lookup yields CDR1 SGHRS and CDR2 YFSETQ. The CDR3 here is CASSLSGWDTQYF. DNA for the CDR3: TGCGCCAGCAGCTTGTCAGGGTGGGATACGCAGTATTTT.

The rearrangement uses TRBV29-1 and TRBJ2-1; D is possibly TRBD2 (5 bases). Germline V gives CDR1 SQVTM, CDR2 ANQGSEA. V was clipped by 1 base and J by 9 bases, with 19 bases between them. The CDR3 has 15 amino acids. CDR3 sequence: CSVEAVSGRQVEQFF. CDR3 nucleotides: TGCAGCGTTGAAGCAGTGAGCGGTCGCCAGGTTGAGCAGTTCTTC.

The V gene is TRBV30, the J gene TRBJ1-1; 7 bases fit TRBD1. From germline, CDR1 is GTSNPN and CDR2 SVGIG (reference sequence). V trimming: 7 bases; J trimming: 4 bases; junction bases outside the gene matches: 15. The CDR3 length is 15 residues. The CDR3 loop is CAFADAGTAFTEAFF. The CDR3, as DNA: TGTGCCTTCGCCGATGCCGGGACAGCCTTCACTGAAGCTTTCTTT.

The chain is built from TRBV9 and TRBJ1-1, with 8 nucleotides matching TRBD1. The CDR3 runs 13 residues. With 6 bases clipped from V and 7 bases from J, the junction kept 8 bases outside the gene matches. Germline CDR1 and CDR2: SGDLS and YYNGEE. This chain's CDR3 is CASTLQGAGEAFF. The CDR3 DNA is TGTGCCAGCACTCTCCAGGGGGCAGGTGAAGCTTTCTTT.

V is TRBV5-1 and J is TRBJ2-3; 10 nucleotides agree with TRBD1. The germline V gene has CDR1 SGHRS and CDR2 YFSETQ. Trimming at V came to 3 bases and at J to 5 bases, leaving 6 bases not matched to a gene. This CDR3 region has 15 residues. The CDR3 is CASSWSGTGEDTQYF. CDR3 nucleotide sequence: TGCGCCAGCAGCTGGTCGGGGACAGGGGAAGATACGCAGTATTTT.

The chain couples TRBV2 to TRBJ2-7, with TRBD1 identical over 9 bases. With 5 bases clipped from V and 7 bases from J, the junction kept 12 bases outside the gene matches. The V gene's germline CDR1 is SNHLY and CDR2 FYNNEI. The CDR3 runs 15 residues. The CDR3 region has the DNA TGTGCCAGCAGTAAAACAGGGGGCTTAGTTGGGGAGCAGTACTTC. Its translation is CASSKTGGLVGEQYF.

This CDR3 reads CASGFSGRAYEQYF. In nucleotides, the CDR3 is TGTGCTAGTGGTTTTAGCGGGAGGGCGTACGAGCAGTACTTC. This chain joins TRBV12-5 and TRBJ2-7; 11 bases match TRBD2. The CDR3 has 14 amino acids. From germline, CDR1 is LGHNT and CDR2 FRNRAP. Germline trimming cut 3 bases from V and 4 bases from J; bases unmatched to any gene: 2.

The chain uses TRBV9 and TRBJ2-3, with 12 bases lining up with TRBD2. J lost 4 bases, V lost 4 bases, and 7 bases had no gene match. The germline V gene has CDR1 SGDLS and CDR2 YYNGEE. This CDR3 is 16 amino acids long. This CDR3 is CASSLRLAGDPDTQYF. In DNA, the CDR3 is TGTGCCAGCAGCCTCAGACTAGCGGGAGACCCAGATACGCAGTATTTT.